This T cell receptor (beta chain) was identified during a study of blood T cell repertoires in COVID-19. Study at large: Sample material is recorded as cDNA or gDNA derived from T cells, B-cell-depleted T cells, or PBMCs.

This table comes from immunoSEQ multiplex PCR, and its TCRdb copy is limited to in-frame clones, with some not included. The sample consists of 250,000 to 350,000 clones, under 85% of them appearing once. Per germline, CDR1 DFQATT and CDR2 SNEGSKA (reference sequence). The CDR3 extends over 16 amino acids. The junction had 10 bases not matched to a gene; V was cut back by 3 bases and J by 2 bases. The V gene is TRBV20-1, the J gene TRBJ1-5; 7 nucleotides match TRBD1. The TCR originated in a human donor with COVID-19, enrolled during active disease. The donor label of this sample is uncertain. Material: peripheral blood. The CDR3 nucleotides are TGCAGTGCTAGTCTCGATAGGGGGCAAGGCAATCAGCCCCAGCATTTT. This sequence encodes CSASLDRGQGNQPQHF.